This TCR beta chain was observed in a study of blood T cell repertoires in COVID-19 (dated by TCRdb to the early 2020s). Describing the broader study: Collaborator samples came from the United States, Italy and Spain and covered acute and convalescent phases of COVID-19. Where available, HLA class I and class II types were taken from metadata supplied by the sample provider and were not determined by assay-based typing. Subjects who had been exposed to COVID-19, were actively infected with it, or had recovered from it provided the deeply sampled blood TCRbeta repertoires that made up the dataset. The samples were drawn from two sources: the first 160 participants of the ongoing ImmuneRACE study, and over 1,000 subjects contributed by 6 global collaborators. The repertoires were released in a freely available public database meant as a resource for research on the immune response to SARS-CoV-2. The material from the prospective study consisted of cDNA or gDNA derived from T cells, B-cell-depleted T cells, or PBMCs. A de-identified subject ID, COVID-19 status, age in years and sex were almost always included in the sample metadata. Study-wide conclusions, independent of this receptor: How much clinical and demographic metadata was included differed by source and by participant, and the metadata was provided uncurated.

The CDR3, from cysteine to phenylalanine, totals 17 residues. Only CDR3 DNA remains: 51 bases, in frame from the first base. As encoded in the germline V gene (reference sequence), CDR1 is WNHNN while CDR2 is SYGVQD. The germline V and J ends show losses of 2 bases and 5 bases respectively, and no gene match explains 14 bases of the junction. TCRbeta CDR3 regions were amplified from genomic DNA by means of the immunoSEQ Assay, a bias-controlled multiplex PCR. The original methods were these. The number of nucleated cells in each sample was estimated from the amplification of reference gene primers within the assay. To quantify the absolute abundance of each unique TCRbeta CDR3 rearrangement, sequence reads were collapsed and filtered. For each sample, productive Simpson clonality was calculated by taking the square root of Simpson's diversity index across productive rearrangements. TCRdb took over this immuneACCESS table, retaining in-frame rearrangements with V and J assigned. Such tables are incomplete; in checked studies, under half of the missing clones stem from an unresolved V gene, and the remainder is unexplained. D and trimming come from the DNA, and the V and J calls and clone size come from that table. For this sample the table gives some 300,000 clones, of which about 90% were detected only once. The ten top clones hold roughly 1% of the sample.

Worth noting for this clone: The antigen this receptor binds is unknown. No clone much larger than this one lies a single base away; base qualities are absent.

In the prospective study, participants were roughly 18 to 100 years old, resided in about two dozen geographic areas of the United States, and were enrolled through a virtual design. Cohort assignment in the prospective study relied on participant-reported clinical history from a screening survey and a study questionnaire. Recovered participants in ImmuneRACE Cohort 3 were defined by two consecutive negative NP/OP PCR tests, clearance by a healthcare professional, or resolution of symptoms. Mobile phlebotomists in the prospective study collected whole blood, serum and a nasopharyngeal or oropharyngeal swab from every participant. Participants in the prospective study had the option to provide additional blood draws and questionnaires over an approximately 2-month period. Before DNA extraction, blood samples from the prospective study were shipped at room temperature or frozen.

Sequencing input: PBMCs or T cells enriched from blood (not recorded which). Recombination linked TRBV10-1 to TRBJ2-5; 7 central bases correspond to TRBD1. The origin of this receptor is a woman aged 25 to 39 who had recovered from COVID-19. DNA sequence: TGCGCCAGCAGTGAGACTCGAGTTGAGGGGGCCAGGGAGACCCAGTACTTC. The encoded protein is CASSETRVEGARETQYF.